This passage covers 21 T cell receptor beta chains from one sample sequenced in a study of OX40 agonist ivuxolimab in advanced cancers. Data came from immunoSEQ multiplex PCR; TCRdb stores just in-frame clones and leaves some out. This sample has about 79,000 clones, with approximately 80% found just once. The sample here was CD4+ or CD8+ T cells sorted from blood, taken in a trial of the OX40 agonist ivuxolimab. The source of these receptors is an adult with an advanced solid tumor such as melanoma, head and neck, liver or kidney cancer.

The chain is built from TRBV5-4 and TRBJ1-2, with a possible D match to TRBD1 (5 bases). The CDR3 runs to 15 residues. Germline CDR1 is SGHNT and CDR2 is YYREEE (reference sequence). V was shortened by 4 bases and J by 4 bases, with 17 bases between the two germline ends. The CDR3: CASSPGLTDPYGYTF. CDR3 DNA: TGTGCCAGCAGCCCGGGACTCACGGATCCCTATGGCTACACCTTC.

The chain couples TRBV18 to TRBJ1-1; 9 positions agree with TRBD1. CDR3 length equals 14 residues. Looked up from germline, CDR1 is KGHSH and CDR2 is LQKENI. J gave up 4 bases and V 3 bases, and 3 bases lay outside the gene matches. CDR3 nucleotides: TGTGCCAGCTCACCGGGGACAGGGTCCACTGAAGCTTTCTTT. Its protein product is CASSPGTGSTEAFF.

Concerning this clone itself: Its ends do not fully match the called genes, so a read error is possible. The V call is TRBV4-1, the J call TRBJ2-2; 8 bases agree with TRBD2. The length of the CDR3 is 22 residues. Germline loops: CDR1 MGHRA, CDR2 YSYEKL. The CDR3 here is CASSPPKETAGVFTFTHRGAVF. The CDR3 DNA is TGCGCCAGCAGCCCCCCAAAGGAAACAGCGGGAGTCTTTACGTTCACGCACCGGGGAGCTGTTTTT.

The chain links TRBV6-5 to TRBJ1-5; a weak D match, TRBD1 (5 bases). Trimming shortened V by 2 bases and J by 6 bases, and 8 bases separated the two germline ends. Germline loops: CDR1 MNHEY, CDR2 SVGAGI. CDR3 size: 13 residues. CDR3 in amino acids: CASSYDRTQPQHF. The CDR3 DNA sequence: TGTGCCAGCAGTTACGACAGAACTCAGCCCCAGCATTTT.

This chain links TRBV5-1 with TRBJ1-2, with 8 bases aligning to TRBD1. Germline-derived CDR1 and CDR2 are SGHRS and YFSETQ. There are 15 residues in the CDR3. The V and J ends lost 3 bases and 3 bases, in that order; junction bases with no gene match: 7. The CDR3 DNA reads TGCGCCAGCAGCTCTGGACAGGGCCACCACTATGGCTACACCTTC. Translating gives CASSSGQGHHYGYTF.

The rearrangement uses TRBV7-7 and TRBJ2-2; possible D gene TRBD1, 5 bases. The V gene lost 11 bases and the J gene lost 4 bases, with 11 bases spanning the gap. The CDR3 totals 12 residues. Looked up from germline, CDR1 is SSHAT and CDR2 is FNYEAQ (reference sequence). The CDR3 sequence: CAAGWGTGELFF. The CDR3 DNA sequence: TGTGCCGCAGGGTGGGGCACCGGGGAGCTGTTTTTT.

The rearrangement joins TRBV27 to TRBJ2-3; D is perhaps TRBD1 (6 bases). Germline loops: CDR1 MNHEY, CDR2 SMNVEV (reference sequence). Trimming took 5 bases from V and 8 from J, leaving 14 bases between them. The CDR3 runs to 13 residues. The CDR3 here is CASSLDRTGTQYF. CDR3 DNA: TGTGCCAGCAGTCTGGACAGAACGGGTACGCAGTATTTT.

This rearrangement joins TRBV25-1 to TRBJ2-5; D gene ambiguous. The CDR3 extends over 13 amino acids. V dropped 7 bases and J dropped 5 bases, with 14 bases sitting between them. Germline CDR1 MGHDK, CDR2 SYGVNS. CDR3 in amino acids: CASNFPNGETQYF. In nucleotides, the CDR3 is TGTGCCAGCAATTTCCCAAACGGGGAGACCCAGTACTTC.

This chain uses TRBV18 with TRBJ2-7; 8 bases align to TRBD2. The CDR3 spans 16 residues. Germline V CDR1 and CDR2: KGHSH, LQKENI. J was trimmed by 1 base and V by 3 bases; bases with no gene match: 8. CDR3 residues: CASSPPSGGLSYEQYF. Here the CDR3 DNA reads TGTGCCAGCTCACCTCCCAGCGGGGGCCTGTCCTACGAGCAGTACTTC.

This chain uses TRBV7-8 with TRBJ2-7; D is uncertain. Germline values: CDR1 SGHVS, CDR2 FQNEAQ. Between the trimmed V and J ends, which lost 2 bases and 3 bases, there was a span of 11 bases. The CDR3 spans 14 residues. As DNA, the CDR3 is TGTGCCAGCAGCTTAAGATGGCAAGTCTACGAGCAGTACTTC. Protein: CASSLRWQVYEQYF.

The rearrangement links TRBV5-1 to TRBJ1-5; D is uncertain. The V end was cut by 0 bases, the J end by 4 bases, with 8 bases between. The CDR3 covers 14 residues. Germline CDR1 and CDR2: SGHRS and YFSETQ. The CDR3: CASSLEGQNQPQHF. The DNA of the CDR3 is TGCGCCAGCAGCTTGGAAGGGCAAAATCAGCCCCAGCATTTT.

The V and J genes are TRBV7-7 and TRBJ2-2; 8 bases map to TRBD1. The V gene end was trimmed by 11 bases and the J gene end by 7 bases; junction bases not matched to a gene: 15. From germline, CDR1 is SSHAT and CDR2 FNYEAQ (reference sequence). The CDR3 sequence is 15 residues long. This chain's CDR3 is CAPDRVPLYGGELFF. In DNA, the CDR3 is TGTGCCCCGGACAGGGTCCCTCTGTATGGCGGGGAGCTGTTTTTT.

The CDR3 loop is CASSVASGQGVDEQYF. The CDR3 bases are TGTGCCAGCAGCGTAGCGTCTGGACAGGGGGTGGACGAGCAGTACTTC. The chain has TRBV9 and TRBJ2-7; 10 nucleotides align to TRBD1. CDR1 is SGDLS, CDR2 YYNGEE, per germline. The CDR3 is 16 amino acids. V shed 0 bases, J shed 5 bases, and the junction held 8 bases outside the gene matches.

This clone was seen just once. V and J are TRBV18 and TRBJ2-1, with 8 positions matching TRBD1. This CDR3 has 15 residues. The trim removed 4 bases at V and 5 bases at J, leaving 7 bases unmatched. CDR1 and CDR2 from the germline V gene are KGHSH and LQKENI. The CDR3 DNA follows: TGTGCCAGCTCACTGGGACAGGCCACCAACAATGAGCAGTTCTTC. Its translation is CASSLGQATNNEQFF.

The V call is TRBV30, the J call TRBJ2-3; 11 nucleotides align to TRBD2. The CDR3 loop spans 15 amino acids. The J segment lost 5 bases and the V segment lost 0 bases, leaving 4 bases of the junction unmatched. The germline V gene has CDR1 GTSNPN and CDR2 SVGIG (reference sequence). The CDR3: CAWSVGSGGVDTQYF. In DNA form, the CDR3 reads TGTGCCTGGAGTGTTGGTAGCGGGGGGGTAGATACGCAGTATTTT.

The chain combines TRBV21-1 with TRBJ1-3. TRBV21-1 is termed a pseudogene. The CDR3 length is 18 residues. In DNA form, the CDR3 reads TGTGCCAGCAGCGCAACTTATGCGGGACACCAAACCTTACCCACCATATATTTT. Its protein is CASSATYAGHQTLPTIYF.

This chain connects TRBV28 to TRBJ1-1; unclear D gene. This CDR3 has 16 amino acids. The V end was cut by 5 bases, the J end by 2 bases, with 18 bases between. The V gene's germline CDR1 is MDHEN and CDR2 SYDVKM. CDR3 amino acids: CASSPTLLKGNTEAFF. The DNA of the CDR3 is TGTGCCAGCAGTCCCACGTTGTTGAAGGGAAACACTGAAGCTTTCTTT.

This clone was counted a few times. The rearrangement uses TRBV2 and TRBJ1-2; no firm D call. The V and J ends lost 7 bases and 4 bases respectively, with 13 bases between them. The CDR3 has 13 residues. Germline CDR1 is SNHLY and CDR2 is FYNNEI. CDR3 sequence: CASTLGESYGYTF. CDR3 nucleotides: TGTGCCAGCACCCTCGGGGAGAGCTATGGCTACACCTTC.

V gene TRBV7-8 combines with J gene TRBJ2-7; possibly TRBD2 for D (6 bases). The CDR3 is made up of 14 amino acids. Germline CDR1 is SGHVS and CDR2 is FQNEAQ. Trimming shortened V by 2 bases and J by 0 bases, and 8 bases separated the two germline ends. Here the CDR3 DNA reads TGTGCCAGCAGCTTATCGGAGGGCTCCTACGAGCAGTACTTC. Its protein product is CASSLSEGSYEQYF. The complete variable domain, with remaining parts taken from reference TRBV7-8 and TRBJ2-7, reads GAGVSQSPRYKVAKRGQDVALRCDPISGHVSLFWYQQALGQGPEFLTYFQNEAQLDKSGLPSDRFFAERPEGSVSTLKIQRTQQEDSAVYLCASSLSEGSYEQYFGPGTRLTVT.

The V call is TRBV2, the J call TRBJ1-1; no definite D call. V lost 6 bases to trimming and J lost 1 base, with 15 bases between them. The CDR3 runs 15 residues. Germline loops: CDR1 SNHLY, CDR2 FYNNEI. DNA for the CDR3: TGTGCCAGCAGACCCAGCCAGATGAGGAACACTGAAGCTTTCTTT. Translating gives CASRPSQMRNTEAFF. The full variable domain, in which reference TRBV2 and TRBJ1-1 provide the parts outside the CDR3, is EPEVTQTPSHQVTQMGQEVILRCVPISNHLYFYWYRQILGQKVEFLVSFYNNEISEKSEIFDDQFSVERPDGSNFTLKIRSTKLEDSAMYFCASRPSQMRNTEAFFGQGTRLTVV.

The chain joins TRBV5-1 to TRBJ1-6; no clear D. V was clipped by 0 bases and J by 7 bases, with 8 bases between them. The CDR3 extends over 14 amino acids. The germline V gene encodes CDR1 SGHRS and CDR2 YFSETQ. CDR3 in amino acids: CASSLVGGNSPLHF. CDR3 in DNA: TGCGCCAGCAGCTTGGTTGGAGGGAATTCACCCCTCCACTTT.